In its sample, the clone carrying this T cell receptor (beta chain) was seen once. No antigen is known for it. Relative to the germline gene, one junction end is altered; a read error may explain this. The template was RNA from unsorted bulk tissue. Chemotherapy-naive patients with new lung cancer underwent thoracic surgery in China, August–late 2014. The CDR3 is 11 residues long. This sample is drawn from a study of tumor and adjacent non-tumor tissue in lung cancer. Study as a whole: Histology: about twelve adenocarcinoma, a couple of squamous cell carcinoma, 1 small cell lung cancer. Aged roughly 30 to 85 years, patients included approximately 11 men and a few women with stage I to III disease. Study-wide results and caveats: In normal lung, the top 100 clones were significantly more dominant than in tumor.

A modified ARM-PCR protocol with three rounds of nested PCR amplified TCRbeta. Via MiXCR, TCRdb re-called the multiplex PCR reads, giving one row per CDR3 protein. The sample holds about 110,000 distinct CDR3 sequences, about 87% seen once. This TCR was recovered from a man aged 65-85 years with non-small cell lung cancer. Sequences were obtained from lung tumor tissue. V is TRBV12-3 or TRBV12-4 and J is TRBJ2-3; D gene uncertain. The CDR3, as DNA: TGTGCCAACAGTTTCAGAGGAAAGCAGTATTTT. Translated, it gives CANSFRGKQYF.